A selection of T cell receptor beta chains follows, all from one sample in a study of CD8 T cells in Susac syndrome. Each CDR3 protein gets one entry after TCRdb re-called the immunoSEQ multiplex PCR reads with MiXCR. In the table there are about 440,000 distinct CDR3 sequences, 75% to 90% of which are singletons. Sequences were obtained from CD8+ T cells from PBMCs. The receptors come from a human donor with multiple sclerosis. Both conserved end residues are part of each CDR3. The order of the fields is D gene, V gene, clone size, J gene, CDR3 DNA, CDR3 protein. D genes are given only for firm matches. Only some rows state a clone size, as once, few, many or a class for expanded clones.

TRBD2	TRBV7-8	-	TRBJ2-1	TGTGCCAGCAGCCCGGGACTAGCGGTAAGCTCCTACAATGAGCAGTTCTTC	CASSPGLAVSSYNEQFF
TRBD1	TRBV4-2	-	TRBJ2-1	TGTGCCAGCAGCCAAGATCAAACCGGGACAGAACAATACAATGAGCAGTTCTTC	CASSQDQTGTEQYNEQFF
TRBD2	TRBV12-3/TRBV12-4	-	TRBJ2-3	TGTGCCAGCATCTTTAGCGGGGGGGCCATTAATACGCAGTATTTT	CASIFSGGAINTQYF
-	TRBV4-2	-	TRBJ1-1	TGTGCCAGCAGCCCCCCAGGAGGCGCGGAAAAATGGAACACTGAAGCTTTCTTT	CASSPPGGAEKWNTEAFF
TRBD1	TRBV6-1	-	TRBJ2-1	TGTGCCAGCAGAACAGGGGCGCAAGGCAATGAGCAGTTCTTC	CASRTGAQGNEQFF
-	TRBV6-1	-	TRBJ1-1	TGTGCCAGCAGTGAAGCGAGGGAAATAAACACTGAAGCTTTCTTT	CASSEAREINTEAFF
TRBD1	TRBV7-9	-	TRBJ2-7	TGTGCCAGCAGCTCCTTTGGGACAGGGTTGGCGAACTACGAGCAGTACTTC	CASSSFGTGLANYEQYF
-	TRBV12-3/TRBV12-4	-	TRBJ1-4	TGTGCCAGCAGCCGACAGACGGACCTCATATTCCATGAAAAACTGTTTTTT	CASSRQTDLIFHEKLFF
-	TRBV28	once	TRBJ2-7	TGTGCCAGCAGTTTATGGGGGGACGGCTACGAGCAGTACTTC	CASSLWGDGYEQYF
-	TRBV4-2	-	TRBJ1-2	TGTGCCAGCAGCCAACCTGATGGCTACACCTTC	CASSQPDGYTF
-	TRBV5-1	-	TRBJ2-1	TGCGCCAGCAGCTTGGGAGGGGATTTGTGGATTGAGCAGTTCTTC	CASSLGGDLWIEQFF
-	TRBV2	-	TRBJ1-2	TGTGCCAGCAGTGAGAGCCGGGACACAGAATCAGACTATGGCTACACCTTC	CASSESRDTESDYGYTF
TRBD1	TRBV12-3/TRBV12-4	-	TRBJ1-1	TGTGCCAGCAGTTTAGGGACAGGGGTTGAAGCTTTCTTT	CASSLGTGVEAFF
-	TRBV7-9	-	TRBJ1-1	TGTGCCGGTAGAGGGGGGGCGGACACTGAAGCTTTCTTT	CAGRGGADTEAFF
-	TRBV20-1	-	TRBJ1-4	TGCAGTGCTAGAGATGGGGACATGTCATCGGAAAAACTGTTTTTT	CSARDGDMSSEKLFF
TRBD1	TRBV27	-	TRBJ2-4	TGTGCCAGCAGTTTAGACAGGGCGGACATTCAGTACTTC	CASSLDRADIQYF
TRBD1	TRBV5-4	few	TRBJ1-2	TGCGCCAGCAGCTTGGGGGACAGCCCCTGGGGCTACACCTTC	CASSLGDSPWGYTF
TRBD2	TRBV12-3/TRBV12-4	once	TRBJ2-1	TGTGCCAGCAACTCAGCGGGAGTGGGCAATGAGCAGTTCTTC	CASNSAGVGNEQFF
-	TRBV6-1	-	TRBJ2-7	TGTGCCAGCAGTATGGGACCCTACGAGCAGTACTTC	CASSMGPYEQYF
-	TRBV6-5	-	TRBJ2-1	TGTGCCAGCAGGTTCACGGGTTACAATGAGCAGTTCTTC	CASRFTGYNEQFF
-	TRBV29-1	-	TRBJ2-1	TGCAGCGTCCCACAGGGCTACAATGAGCAGTTCTTC	CSVPQGYNEQFF
-	TRBV28	-	TRBJ2-1	TGTGCCAGCAGTTTATCTCCAGGTAGAGGGGATGAGCAGTTCTTC	CASSLSPGRGDEQFF
-	TRBV14	-	TRBJ2-1	TGTGCCAGCAGTCTAGGGCGTTGGGATGAGCAGTTCTTC	CASSLGRWDEQFF
-	TRBV9	-	TRBJ1-1	TGTGCCAGCAGCGCAGGGGCCGTGAACACTGAAGCTTTCTTT	CASSAGAVNTEAFF
-	TRBV6-1	-	TRBJ1-1	TGTGCCAGCGCCGGAAGCACTGAAGCTTTCTTT	CASAGSTEAFF
-	TRBV14	-	TRBJ2-3	TGTGCCAGCAGCCTCACACGCACAGATACGCAGTATTTT	CASSLTRTDTQYF
-	TRBV6-5	few	TRBJ2-7	TGTGCCAGCAGTTACGAGGGAATCGAGCAGTACTTC	CASSYEGIEQYF